The 25 T cell receptor beta chains reported below all come from one sample, sequenced in a study of somatic mutations in cytotoxic T cells in rheumatoid arthritis. Sequencing was performed with immunoSEQ multiplex PCR; in TCRdb, only in-frame clones are kept and a portion is missing. The sample holds almost 20,000 clones, over 70% seen once. The sample comprised CD8+ T cells sorted from blood. These receptors were taken from a woman between 50 and 59 years old in good health.

The chain couples TRBV4-1 to TRBJ2-2; 7 positions match TRBD2. This CDR3 contains 14 residues. J gave up 5 bases and V 5 bases, and 5 bases lay outside the gene matches. CDR1 and CDR2 from the germline V gene are MGHRA and YSYEKL. The CDR3 here is CASSSGLTTGELFF. CDR3 bases: TGCGCCAGCAGCTCGGGACTAACTACCGGGGAGCTGTTTTTT.

This rearrangement joins TRBV5-5 to TRBJ2-1; 7 nucleotides line up with TRBD1. After removal of 0 bases from V and 15 bases from J, the junction contained 6 bases not matched to a gene. The CDR3 is 12 residues long. CDR1 and CDR2 (germline): SGHKS, YYEKEE (reference sequence). CDR3 protein: CASSLEGTVGFF. The CDR3, as DNA: TGTGCCAGCAGCTTGGAAGGGACAGTAGGGTTCTTC. Based on the CDR3 plus reference TRBV5-5 and TRBJ2-1, the full variable domain is DAGVTQSPTHLIKTRGQQVTLRCSPISGHKSVSWYQQVLGQGPQFIFQYYEKEERGRGNFPDRFSARQFPNYSSELNVNALLLGDSALYLCASSLEGTVGFFGPGTRLTVL.

The V and J genes are TRBV5-6 and TRBJ2-1; no reliable D call. CDR1 and CDR2 (germline): SGHDT, YYEEEE. Trimming pared 4 bases from V and 6 bases from J, leaving 14 bases between. CDR3 length: 14 residues. CDR3 DNA sequence: TGTGCCAGCAGCCTGGGGTTAGGTAGCAATGAGCAGTTCTTC. Protein: CASSLGLGSNEQFF.

The chain combines TRBV19 with TRBJ2-1; TRBD1 might be the D (5 bases). CDR1 LNHDA and CDR2 SQIVND come from the germline V gene (reference sequence). There are 15 residues in the CDR3. The ends were cut back, 6 bases at V and 0 bases at J, with 12 bases in the middle. Here the CDR3 DNA reads TGTGCCAGTAGCCCCGGACACTCCTCCTACAATGAGCAGTTCTTC. It codes for CASSPGHSSYNEQFF.

A remark on this clone: A read error may produce the germline difference seen at one junction end. The V and J genes are TRBV6-1 and TRBJ1-1; 7 bases align to TRBD1. Per germline, CDR1 MNHNS and CDR2 SASEGT. The CDR3 has 16 amino acids. This CDR3 is CASSEDRDMGSTEAFF. The CDR3 DNA reads TGTGCCAGCAGCGAAGACAGGGATATGGGAAGCACTGAAGCTTTCTTT.

V gene TRBV10-2 combines with J gene TRBJ2-3; D unresolved. V was trimmed by 2 bases and J by 0 bases, leaving 9 bases between them. CDR3 size: 15 residues. CDR1 is WSHSY and CDR2 is SAAADI in the germline V gene. CDR3 coding DNA: TGCGCCAGCAGTGAGGGACCGGTTAGCACAGATACGCAGTATTTT. It specifies CASSEGPVSTDTQYF.

This clone has a handful of counts. The V gene is TRBV28, the J gene TRBJ1-4; D remains unclear. CDR3 length: 14 residues. V was cut by 2 bases and J by 7 bases, with 11 bases left in between. Looked up from germline, CDR1 is MDHEN and CDR2 is SYDVKM. Here the CDR3 DNA reads TGTGCCAGCAGTTTAGTGAGGGCGTCTGAAAAACTGTTTTTT. Amino acid sequence: CASSLVRASEKLFF.

The rearrangement uses TRBV20-1 and TRBJ1-1, with unresolved D. V was pared by 0 bases and J by 4 bases, with 3 bases between. The CDR3 is made up of 11 amino acids. Germline V gene data show CDR1 as DFQATT and CDR2 as SNEGSKA (reference sequence). CDR3 residues: CSAREGTEAFF. CDR3 nucleotides: TGCAGTGCTAGAGAGGGCACTGAAGCTTTCTTT.

The chain carries TRBV4-1 and TRBJ2-1; TRBD2 aligns across 8 bases. With V trimmed by 5 bases and J by 6 bases, 12 bases remained unmatched. CDR1 and CDR2 from the germline V gene are MGHRA and YSYEKL. The CDR3 totals 16 residues. The CDR3 bases are TGCGCCAGCAGCAGGGCCGTCGGGGGGGCCATCAATGAGCAGTTCTTC. It codes for CASSRAVGGAINEQFF.

The table lists this clone with a count of one. The chain combines TRBV11-2 with TRBJ2-5, with 13 bases aligning to TRBD2. This CDR3 has 16 residues. With V trimmed by 4 bases and J by 2 bases, 4 bases remained unmatched. Germline V gene data show CDR1 as SGHAT and CDR2 as FQNNGV. This CDR3 is CASSSGLAGPQETQYF. The CDR3 bases are TGTGCCAGCAGCTCGGGACTAGCGGGGCCGCAAGAGACCCAGTACTTC. Based on the CDR3 plus reference TRBV11-2 and TRBJ2-5, the full variable domain is EAGVAQSPRYKIIEKRQSVAFWCNPISGHATLYWYQQILGQGPKLLIQFQNNGVVDDSQLPKDRFSAERLKGVDSTLKIQPAKLEDSAVYLCASSSGLAGPQETQYFGPGTRLLVL.

This chain uses TRBV6-1 with TRBJ1-5, with 9 bases fitting TRBD1. Trimming took 3 bases from V and 3 from J; bases not matched to a gene: 6. CDR1 and CDR2 from the germline V gene are MNHNS and SASEGT. The CDR3 length is 16 residues. The chain's CDR3 is CASSEHGTGNNQPQHF. The CDR3 nucleotides read TGTGCCAGCAGTGAGCACGGGACAGGGAACAATCAGCCCCAGCATTTT.

Only one count was recorded for this clone. This chain joins TRBV9 and TRBJ2-3, with 13 bases identical to TRBD2. Losses at the gene ends were 6 bases for V and 4 bases for J; bases not matched to a gene: 5. CDR1 is SGDLS, CDR2 YYNGEE, per germline. This CDR3 spans 15 amino acids. The CDR3 DNA sequence: TGTGCCAGCACACTAGCGGGGGGGCAGGCAGATACGCAGTATTTT. It yields the protein CASTLAGGQADTQYF.

The chain combines TRBV27 with TRBJ1-2, with no clear D. The CDR3 spans 15 residues. Germline CDR1 reads MNHEY; CDR2 reads SMNVEV (reference sequence). V was pared by 4 bases and J by 6 bases, with 18 bases between. The CDR3 here is CASSSVGTADHGYTF. DNA of the CDR3: TGTGCCAGCAGTTCTGTCGGAACAGCGGATCATGGCTACACCTTC.

This rearrangement joins TRBV9 to TRBJ2-5; a weak D match, TRBD2 (6 bases). Trimming left V 6 bases short and J 2 bases short, with 17 bases between. CDR1 is SGDLS, CDR2 YYNGEE, per germline. The CDR3 totals 15 residues. The CDR3 coding sequence is TGTGCCAGCACCCCCAACGGCGCGGGGCAAGAGACCCAGTACTTC. This sequence encodes CASTPNGAGQETQYF.

This clone occurred once. V and J are TRBV29-1 and TRBJ2-5; 7 nucleotides agree with TRBD2. The DNA matches TRBJ2-7 better at its end, which makes the J call doubtful. The CDR3 length is 17 residues. The germline CDR1 and CDR2 sequences are SQVTM and ANQGSEA. CDR3 protein: CSVGHLFAGRGGYEQYF. CDR3 coding DNA: TGCAGCGTTGGTCACTTATTTGCGGGGAGGGGAGGCTACGAGCAGTACTTC.

The chain employs TRBV7-2 and TRBJ2-2; D unresolved. The V gene lost 0 bases and the J gene lost 5 bases, with 4 bases spanning the gap. The germline V gene has CDR1 SGHTA and CDR2 FQGNSA. This CDR3 spans 13 amino acids. CDR3 DNA: TGTGCCAGCAGCTTAGCTGTGACCGGGGAGCTGTTTTTT. It translates to CASSLAVTGELFF.

This chain connects TRBV11-2 to TRBJ2-3; no firm D call. The length of the CDR3 is 13 residues. Trimming shortened V by 1 base and J by 1 base, and 3 bases separated the two germline ends. Germline values: CDR1 SGHAT, CDR2 FQNNGV. CDR3 amino acids: CASSLGGTDTQYF. CDR3 nucleotides: TGTGCCAGCAGCTTAGGCGGCACAGATACGCAGTATTTT.

This sequence joins TRBV30 and TRBJ1-2; 10 nucleotides agree with TRBD1. V lost 4 bases, J lost 4 bases, and 6 bases stayed unmatched. The CDR3 contains 14 residues. Germline lookup yields CDR1 GTSNPN and CDR2 SVGIG (reference sequence). CDR3 sequence reads: CAWTGTGVRYGYTF. Written as DNA, the CDR3 is TGTGCCTGGACAGGGACAGGGGTACGCTATGGCTACACCTTC.

This chain uses TRBV4-2 with TRBJ1-4; D is ambiguous. The V gene lost 1 base and the J gene lost 0 bases, with 6 bases spanning the gap. CDR1 and CDR2 (germline): LGHNA, YNFKEQ. The CDR3 spans 15 residues. In DNA, the CDR3 is TGTGCCAGCAGCCAAGCGGGGACAACTAATGAAAAACTGTTTTTT. It specifies CASSQAGTTNEKLFF.

This chain connects TRBV5-4 to TRBJ2-7; 10 nucleotides agree with TRBD1. The germline gives CDR1 SGHNT, CDR2 YYREEE (reference sequence). The V segment lost 4 bases and the J segment 4 bases; nucleotides outside the gene matches: 5. The CDR3 covers 14 residues. The CDR3 sequence: CASSPGQGGYEQYF. CDR3 DNA sequence: TGTGCCAGCAGCCCTGGACAGGGGGGGTACGAGCAGTACTTC. The entire variable domain, with the rest obtained from reference TRBV5-4 and TRBJ2-7, is as follows: ETGVTQSPTHLIKTRGQQVTLRCSSQSGHNTVSWYQQALGQGPQFIFQYYREEENGRGNFPPRFSGLQFPNYSSELNVNALELDDSALYLCASSPGQGGYEQYFGPGTRLTVT.

V gene TRBV27 combines with J gene TRBJ2-1, with 8 bases aligning to TRBD2. The CDR3 length is 14 residues. V shed 6 bases, J shed 6 bases, and the junction held 7 bases outside the gene matches. The V gene's germline CDR1 is MNHEY and CDR2 SMNVEV (reference sequence). The CDR3 loop reads CASSLRTSLNEQFF. DNA of the CDR3: TGTGCCAGCAGCCTCCGGACTAGCCTCAATGAGCAGTTCTTC.

The V and J genes are TRBV9 and TRBJ2-3; TRBD2 might be the D (6 bases). From germline, CDR1 is SGDLS and CDR2 YYNGEE. CDR3 size: 15 residues. Deletions cut 3 bases from V and 2 bases from J, with 13 bases between. DNA of the CDR3: TGTGCCAGCAGCGCCGGGACTCGGCCCACAGATACGCAGTATTTT. Protein sequence: CASSAGTRPTDTQYF.

V and J are TRBV28 and TRBJ1-6, with TRBD1 identical over 7 bases. The J segment lost 7 bases and the V segment lost 2 bases, leaving 2 bases of the junction unmatched. The CDR3 runs to 14 residues. Germline V CDR1 and CDR2: MDHEN, SYDVKM. In nucleotides, the CDR3 is TGTGCCAGCAGTTTAGGGACAGACAATTCACCCCTCCACTTT. Its protein is CASSLGTDNSPLHF.

The V call is TRBV7-9, the J call TRBJ1-1, with D possibly being TRBD1 (6 bases). The CDR3 is made up of 16 amino acids. V was shortened by 4 bases and J by 0 bases, with 15 bases between the two germline ends. Per the germline V gene, CDR1 is SEHNR and CDR2 is FQNEAQ (reference sequence). DNA for the CDR3: TGTGCCAGCAGCTCAGCGCCAGGGGCGATGAACACTGAAGCTTTCTTT. It translates to CASSSAPGAMNTEAFF.

The rearrangement uses TRBV7-9 and TRBJ2-1; D unclear. The V gene lost 2 bases and the J gene lost 8 bases, with 10 bases spanning the gap. This CDR3 has 13 amino acids. CDR1 is SEHNR, CDR2 FQNEAQ, per germline (reference sequence). CDR3 residues: CASSLIAIDEQFF. CDR3 nucleotide sequence: TGTGCCAGCAGCTTAATAGCAATCGATGAGCAGTTCTTC.